The 21 T cell receptor beta chains reported below all come from one sample, sequenced in a study of CD8 T cells in ankylosing spondylitis (TCRdb year 2017). Receptors were amplified or captured by 5' RACE. TCRdb lists the instrument as Illumina HiSeq 2500. The public reads were quality trimmed at Q25 with fastp and then assembled into clones with MiXCR by TCRdb, keeping productive beta chains. For every CDR3 protein sequence, its rows merge into one entry that carries the most common genes and DNA. The sample yields some 150,000 distinct CDR3 sequences; 44% were counted once. Over 12% of the sample is in the top ten clones. Source material: synovial fluid, either unsorted or a sorted T cell fraction (not recorded which). These receptors were taken from a male donor with ankylosing spondylitis.

The V call is TRBV29-1, the J call TRBJ1-1; 7 nucleotides match TRBD1. Germline CDR1 reads SQVTM; CDR2 reads ANQGSEA. There are 11 residues in the CDR3. The J segment lost 7 bases and the V segment lost 6 bases, leaving 5 bases of the junction unmatched. The CDR3 reads CSVERDSEAFF. CDR3 in DNA: TGCAGCGTGGAAAGGGACAGTGAAGCTTTCTTT. The full variable domain, its missing parts supplied by reference TRBV29-1 and TRBJ1-1, is SAVISQKPSRDICQRGTSLTIQCQVDSQVTMMFWYRQQPGQSLTLIATANQGSEATYESGFVIDKFPISRPNLTFSTLTVSNMSPEDSSIYLCSVERDSEAFFGQGTRLTVV.

Here the CDR3 DNA reads TGTGCCAGCAGCCCCTGGACAGGGCCTACTTATAATTCACCCCTCCACTTT. This sequence encodes CASSPWTGPTYNSPLHF. The rearrangement uses TRBV4-2 and TRBJ1-6; 8 nucleotides align to TRBD1. V lost 4 bases, J lost 4 bases, and 9 bases stayed unmatched. This CDR3 is 17 amino acids long. Germline assignment: CDR1 LGHNA and CDR2 YNFKEQ.

V and J are TRBV4-2 and TRBJ2-3; TRBD2 matches 9 bases. There are 15 residues in the CDR3. With 2 bases clipped from V and 4 bases from J, the junction kept 4 bases outside the gene matches. Germline-derived CDR1 and CDR2 are LGHNA and YNFKEQ. The CDR3 DNA sequence: TGTGCCAGCAGCCAAATTGGCGGGAGGGCAGATACGCAGTATTTT. Its protein is CASSQIGGRADTQYF.

This clonotype was observed a handful of times. The gene calls are TRBV12-3 or TRBV12-4 and TRBJ1-5, with a tentative D call TRBD1 (5 bases). Trimming shortened V by 5 bases and J by 0 bases, and 17 bases separated the two germline ends. This CDR3 spans 17 amino acids. The CDR3 DNA follows: TGTGCCAGCAGTGAGCCTGGGGGTGAATATAGCAATCAGCCCCAGCATTTT. As protein: CASSEPGGEYSNQPQHF.

V and J are TRBV10-3 and TRBJ2-2; the match to TRBD2 covers 7 bases. Germline CDR1 reads ENHRY; CDR2 reads SYGVKD. This CDR3 is 14 amino acids long. With V trimmed by 11 bases and J by 7 bases, 13 bases remained unmatched. The CDR3 is CAAGRGGLGGELFF. CDR3 nucleotides: TGTGCCGCTGGGAGGGGCGGCCTCGGCGGGGAGCTGTTTTTT.

This clonotype showed up just a few times. The V call is TRBV12-3 or TRBV12-4, the J call TRBJ1-2, with D perhaps TRBD1 (5 bases). This CDR3 has 12 residues. V shed 8 bases and J shed 7 bases, with 14 bases lying between them. Written as DNA, the CDR3 is TGTGCCAGCGGGACGCCTTTTCGTGGCTACACCTTC. Its translation is CASGTPFRGYTF.

This chain connects TRBV20-1 to TRBJ2-1; tentatively, D is TRBD2 (7 bases). From germline, CDR1 is DFQATT and CDR2 SNEGSKA (reference sequence). This CDR3 is built from 17 residues. V lost 1 base, J lost 8 bases, and 24 bases lay in between. For the CDR3, the DNA is TGCAGTGCTAGAGTGGGCCTGGGGGGGCGGGTTGTCGATGAGCAGTTCTTC. This translates into CSARVGLGGRVVDEQFF.

V is TRBV9 and J is TRBJ2-7; D not resolved. The CDR3 length is 14 residues. CDR1 and CDR2 (germline): SGDLS, YYNGEE. The V end lost 0 bases, the J end lost 3 bases, and 10 bases lay between the germline ends. CDR3: CASSVGEAYYEQYF. In DNA, the CDR3 is TGTGCCAGCAGCGTAGGTGAGGCCTACTACGAGCAGTACTTC.

This clonotype has a count of ten or more. The J gene is TRBJ1-1, the V gene TRBV4-3, with D maybe TRBD1 (5 bases). V lost 4 bases and J 1 base, leaving 7 bases between the germline ends. Per the germline V gene, CDR1 is LGHNA and CDR2 is YSLEER. The CDR3 runs 13 residues. The DNA for the CDR3 is TGCGCCAGCAGCCTCGGGGGGAACACTGAAGCTTTCTTT. Translating it yields CASSLGGNTEAFF.

J is TRBJ2-1 and V is TRBV3-1; D might be TRBD1 (5 bases). This CDR3 has 16 residues. Germline V gene lookup returns CDR1 LGHDT and CDR2 YNNKEL (reference sequence). V was cut by 0 bases and J by 5 bases, with 14 bases left in between. CDR3 protein: CASSQDLAIRDNEQFF. In DNA form, the CDR3 reads TGTGCCAGCAGCCAAGATCTTGCGATCAGGGACAATGAGCAGTTCTTC.

This chain links TRBV20-1 with TRBJ2-1; 12 bases map to TRBD2. The CDR3 length is 17 residues. The V gene end was trimmed by 6 bases and the J gene end by 1 base; junction bases not matched to a gene: 10. Germline V gives CDR1 DFQATT, CDR2 SNEGSKA (reference sequence). CDR3 residues: CSAIGTSGSISYNEQFF. The CDR3 DNA reads as TGCAGTGCAATTGGGACTAGCGGGTCAATTTCCTACAATGAGCAGTTCTTC.

This clonotype was detected a few times. The chain carries TRBV6-2 or TRBV6-3 and TRBJ2-1; 7 bases are a match to TRBD2. Germline V gives CDR1 MNHEY, CDR2 SVGEGT. The CDR3 runs 14 residues. The junction had 0 bases not matched to a gene; V was cut back by 0 bases and J by 4 bases. CDR3: CASSYSSGYNEQFF. The CDR3 nucleotides are TGTGCCAGCAGTTACTCTAGCGGGTACAATGAGCAGTTCTTC.

The V and J genes are TRBV19 and TRBJ2-1, with D perhaps given as TRBD1 or TRBD2 (5 bases each). The CDR3 totals 13 residues. Per germline, CDR1 LNHDA and CDR2 SQIVND (reference sequence). Between the trimmed V and J ends, which lost 5 bases and 4 bases, there was a span of 9 bases. CDR3 protein: CASSSGSYNEQFF. The CDR3 nucleotides read TGTGCCAGTAGTTCAGGGAGTTACAATGAGCAGTTCTTC.

This clonotype was found a few times. The chain carries TRBV5-6 and TRBJ2-7; D perhaps matches TRBD1 (6 bases). V lost 7 bases and J lost 2, with 10 bases in between. There are 12 residues in the CDR3. CDR1 is SGHDT, CDR2 YYEEEE, per germline. The CDR3 protein is CASGGQAYEQYF. The CDR3 DNA sequence: TGTGCCAGCGGGGGCCAAGCCTACGAGCAGTACTTC. The variable domain in full, with the rest retrieved from reference TRBV5-6 and TRBJ2-7, is DAGVTQSPTHLIKTRGQQVTLRCSPKSGHDTVSWYQQALGQGPQFIFQYYEEEERQRGNFPDRFSGHQFPNYSSELNVNALLLGDSALYLCASGGQAYEQYFGPGTRLTVT.

This clonotype was counted once. The chain joins TRBV12-3 or TRBV12-4 to TRBJ2-1, with D perhaps being TRBD1 or TRBD2 (5 bases each). This CDR3 has 13 residues. Trimming pared 3 bases from V and 10 bases from J, leaving 13 bases between. The CDR3 coding sequence is TGTGCCAGCAGTTTGGGGGTTGCAGACGAGCAGTTCTTC. It is translated as CASSLGVADEQFF.

In its sample, this clonotype was seen once. This chain links TRBV7-9 with TRBJ2-5, with 13 bases that match TRBD2. The V gene end was trimmed by 5 bases and the J gene end by 2 bases; junction bases not matched to a gene: 5. CDR1 is SEHNR, CDR2 FQNEAQ, per germline (reference sequence). The CDR3 length is 16 residues. The CDR3 is CASSIGLAGEQETQYF. For the CDR3, the DNA is TGTGCCAGCAGCATCGGACTAGCGGGGGAACAAGAGACCCAGTACTTC.

This clonotype was seen only a few times. The V and J genes are TRBV4-1 and TRBJ1-5; a weak D match, TRBD1 (5 bases). The V gene's germline CDR1 is MGHRA and CDR2 YSYEKL. The CDR3 covers 14 residues. V was pared by 1 base and J by 8 bases, with 12 bases between. This CDR3 is CASSQVRGVEPQHF. The CDR3 DNA reads as TGCGCCAGCAGCCAAGTCCGGGGCGTTGAGCCCCAGCATTTT.

The rearrangement uses TRBV10-3 and TRBJ1-1; D might be TRBD1 (5 bases). CDR1 ENHRY and CDR2 SYGVKD come from the germline V gene. Trimming stripped 7 bases from V and 1 base from J, with 16 bases between. CDR3 size: 15 residues. The CDR3: CAITVGEIRNTEAFF. DNA for the CDR3: TGTGCCATCACGGTAGGGGAAATTCGGAACACTGAAGCTTTCTTT.

The chain combines TRBV20-1 with TRBJ2-1; 7 bases match TRBD2. Germline CDR1 reads DFQATT; CDR2 reads SNEGSKA (reference sequence). V dropped 4 bases and J dropped 3; count of bases not matched to a gene: 12. The CDR3 is 16 amino acids. CDR3 in DNA: TGCAGTGCTATTTACGGGGGGTCGAGCTGCTACAATGAGCAGTTCTTC. Translation: CSAIYGGSSCYNEQFF.

V gene TRBV4-2 combines with J gene TRBJ1-6, with D perhaps TRBD1 (5 bases). The V gene's germline CDR1 is LGHNA and CDR2 YNFKEQ. Trimming shortened V by 0 bases and J by 6 bases, and 15 bases separated the two germline ends. This CDR3 has 17 residues. The CDR3 DNA sequence: TGTGCCAGCAGCCAAGATGATGGGGCGAGCGGTAATTCACCCCTCCACTTT. It yields the protein CASSQDDGASGNSPLHF.

This chain links TRBV7-8 with TRBJ2-2; D gene ambiguous. Germline CDR1 is SGHVS and CDR2 is FQNEAQ. Trimming took off 2 bases at V and 3 bases at J, with 10 bases between the two ends. This CDR3 spans 15 amino acids. The CDR3 DNA reads as TGTGCCAGCAGCTTATACGGCGGAGACACCGGGGAGCTGTTTTTT. This codes for CASSLYGGDTGELFF.